The 4 T cell receptor beta chains listed next were all sequenced from one sample in a study of vaccination and CD4 T cells after COVID-19. Cultured CD4+ T cells had their DNA profiled by the Oncomine TCR Beta short-read assay. TCRdb reanalysed the PCR reads using MiXCR and keeps one entry per CDR3 protein. The data show around 5,900 distinct CDR3 sequences, 50% to 65% seen once. These receptors have no known antigen. Treatment in this sample: roughly 10-day PBMC culture with coronavirus spike peptide pools or control peptides (ViraFEST assay). The material sequenced was CD4+ T cells from blood, cultured in vitro. The receptor source for this set is a human donor who had recovered from COVID-19.

This clonotype was found a few times. CDR3 sequence: CATSGRCKKDLLAKNIQYF. The CDR3 DNA follows: TGTGCCACCAGTGGTAGGTGTAAGAAGGATCTACTAGCCAAAAACATTCAGTACTTC. J is TRBJ2-4 and V is TRBV24-1; D is uncertain. The CDR3 covers 19 residues. Trimming pared 5 bases from V and 0 bases from J, leaving 22 bases between. Germline V gene lookup returns CDR1 KGHDR and CDR2 SFDVKD.

This clonotype was detected a few times. The chain employs TRBV7-8 and TRBJ1-3; tentatively, D is TRBD1 (6 bases). The V gene lost 1 base and the J gene lost 2 bases, with 12 bases spanning the gap. Per the germline V gene, CDR1 is SGHVS and CDR2 is FQNEAQ. The CDR3 is made up of 16 amino acids. CDR3 coding DNA: TGTGCCAGCAGCTTAGTTGGGACAACCACTGGAAACACCATATATTTT. It encodes CASSLVGTTTGNTIYF.

CDR3 sequence reads: CASSGQGRGTQHF. DNA of the CDR3: TGTGCCAGCAGTGGACAGGGCCGGGGGACCCAGCATTTT. J is TRBJ1-5 and V is TRBV6-1; 7 nucleotides agree with TRBD1. The V gene's germline CDR1 is MNHNS and CDR2 SASEGT. J gave up 11 bases and V 4 bases, and 8 bases lay outside the gene matches. The CDR3 consists of 13 residues.

V gene TRBV7-2 combines with J gene TRBJ2-5, with D unclear. CDR1 is SGHTA and CDR2 is FQGNSA in the germline V gene. Trimming pared 2 bases from V and 3 bases from J, leaving 7 bases between. CDR3 size: 13 residues. CDR3 residues: CASSLTREETQYF. The CDR3 DNA is TGTGCCAGCAGCTTAACTCGGGAAGAGACCCAGTACTTC.